A single sample gave rise to the 4 T cell receptor beta chains below, sequenced in a study of identical twins. MiXCR, run by TCRdb on the 5' RACE reads, gives a single entry per CDR3 protein. The sample lists 450,000 or so distinct CDR3 sequences, 12% to 15% occurring once. These data are also associated with another study on yellow fever vaccine responses in identical twins.

The sample was CD4+ T cells sorted from blood. The source is a woman aged 18-30 years in good health.

This clonotype was seen just once. V is TRBV5-1 and J is TRBJ1-2; D call uncertain. Germline V gene lookup returns CDR1 SGHRS and CDR2 YFSETQ. V shed 4 bases and J shed 8 bases, with 12 bases lying between them. The CDR3 is 12 amino acids. The CDR3 DNA reads as TGCGCCAGCAGCGAATCTCAAGGAGGCTACACCTTC. It is translated as CASSESQGGYTF.

This clonotype has just a few counts. The gene calls are TRBV5-1 and TRBJ2-5, with D unresolved. The germline gives CDR1 SGHRS, CDR2 YFSETQ. Trimming pared 3 bases from V and 3 bases from J, leaving 12 bases between. The CDR3 is 14 amino acids. CDR3 residues: CASSSGLVEETQYF. The DNA of the CDR3 is TGCGCCAGCAGCTCCGGTCTCGTCGAAGAGACCCAGTACTTC.

This chain connects TRBV20-1 to TRBJ2-3; the match to TRBD1 covers 8 bases. Germline-derived CDR1 and CDR2 are DFQATT and SNEGSKA (reference sequence). The length of the CDR3 is 15 residues. The V and J ends lost 0 bases and 3 bases, in that order; junction bases with no gene match: 5. DNA of the CDR3: TGCAGTGCTAGAGATTCAAGACAGGGGACAGATACGCAGTATTTT. It specifies CSARDSRQGTDTQYF.

The chain uses TRBV7-3 and TRBJ2-7; TRBD1 matches 7 bases. After removal of 5 bases from V and 5 bases from J, the junction contained 6 bases not matched to a gene. This CDR3 spans 13 amino acids. Germline-derived CDR1 and CDR2 are SGHTA and FQGTGA. CDR3 protein: CASSPTGAHEQYF. CDR3 bases: TGTGCCAGCAGCCCAACAGGGGCCCACGAGCAGTACTTC. The variable domain in full, with the rest retrieved from reference TRBV7-3 and TRBJ2-7, is GAGVSQTPSNKVTEKGKYVELRCDPISGHTALYWYRQSLGQGPEFLIYFQGTGAADDSGLPNDRFFAVRPEGSVSTLKIQRTERGDSAVYLCASSPTGAHEQYFGPGTRLTVT.